The entry below describes one T cell receptor beta chain. Its antigen is not yet known. Per-nucleotide qualities are absent, and no much larger clonotype sits a single base away. The entry originates in a study of shared clonotypes between healthy human individuals (dated by TCRdb to 2020 to 2022). Background on the whole study: A few men and two women, aged 18 to 49 years, made up the cohort. To estimate repertoire size and how much clonotype sharing occurs between individuals, the study deeply sequenced the blood TCR repertoires of 4 to 6 healthy adults. To increase sequencing depth and limit assay-specific biases, TCR repertoire library preparation and sequencing were carried out by different laboratories using diverse techniques. Leukapheresis yielded between about 0.9 and 9.5 billion PBMCs per donor.

TCR CDR3 regions were amplified from genomic DNA by multiplex PCR using the deep immunoSEQ assay. Genomic DNA extracted from each cell subset was distributed evenly over all wells of several immunoSEQ 96-well plates, and each plate served as one replicate. Each replicate PCR for unsorted PBMC received 250 to 300 ng genomic DNA, equal to about 30,000 T cell genomes. Ten immunoSEQ deep assay plates were used to sequence the unsorted PBMC genomic DNA. Purified libraries were measured with a Qubit 3.0 fluorometer, size-checked on a Bioanalyzer 2100, and measured again with the KAPA Library Quantification kit. Each immunoSEQ 96-well plate was sequenced on its own single-read 150-cycle Illumina NextSeq 550 flow cell. The authors processed their data as follows. The immunoSEQ output contained only junctional sequences without quality scores, so filtering could not match that applied to full-length reads. Sequences were annotated with PyIR, a Python wrapper for IgBLAST v1.9, and V/J genes and CDR3 were assigned using IMGT germline references. Any read was removed if the V/J assignment was weak (E-value above 1e-6), the CDR3 was missing, or the read contained stop codons, out-of-frame junctions, or ambiguous translated residues. V3J clonotypes were defined by identical inferred V gene, J gene, and CDR3 amino acid sequence. To compute the percentage overlap between repertoires, the number of shared unique clonotypes was divided by the size of the smaller repertoire. Three approaches were used to assess repertoire richness: RTK rarefaction, the Chao1 estimator, and Recon v2.1 estimates of unobserved clonotypes. TCRdb carries this immuneACCESS record with in-frame sequences only. Its versions omit some clonotypes, under half of them owing to an unresolved V gene in the studies checked, with the rest unexplained. That table supplies the V and J calls and clone size; D and trimming were determined from the DNA. A total of about 490,000 clones appear in this sample, around 80% of them only once. The ten top clones hold 10% to 15% of the sample.

What the authors observed across the whole study: Sampling was restricted to blood, and TCR repertoires in tissue are likely to differ from TCR repertoires in blood. Pairwise subsampling indicated that sequencing depth was expected to affect the degree of clonotype sharing among donors. Because the study included a small number of donors, the genetic and exposure-history diversity represented was limited.

Trimmed from V: 0 bases; trimmed from J: 6 bases; junction bases lacking a gene match: 5. CDR1 and CDR2 are read off the germline V gene as SGHDT and YYEEEE. The cysteine opens and the phenylalanine closes a CDR3 of 14 amino acids. Kept here is only the CDR3 DNA, which spans 42 bases and is read in frame from base 1. Healthy HIV-negative adults with no recently reported acute infections or vaccinations were included as donors. Only Caucasian adults living in Nashville, Tennessee, USA were represented among the donors. For unsorted samples, some 90 million PBMCs were counted and genomic DNA was extracted with the QIAamp DNA Blood Mini kit. Blood was obtained by leukapheresis, after which PBMCs were separated by Ficoll-Histopaque density gradient centrifugation and cryopreserved in liquid nitrogen vapor phase.

The chain employs TRBV5-6 and TRBJ2-7; TRBD2 aligns with 8 central bases. This TCR came from a woman aged 40 to 49 in good health. Some clones in this sample may be carry-over from other donors' samples. The sequenced material came from PBMCs. The DNA sequence is as follows: TGTGCCAGCAGCTTGGGTGCGGGGGGCGGCGAGCAGTACTTC. This translates into CASSLGAGGGEQYF. With the portions outside the CDR3 filled from the reference TRBV5-6 and TRBJ2-7 genes, the complete variable region becomes DAGVTQSPTHLIKTRGQQVTLRCSPKSGHDTVSWYQQALGQGPQFIFQYYEEEERQRGNFPDRFSGHQFPNYSSELNVNALLLGDSALYLCASSLGAGGGEQYFGPGTRLTVT.